This TCR beta chain was obtained from a study of a mutant IDH1 vaccine in newly diagnosed glioma. In the study overall: In some groups vaccination began 4-6 weeks post-radiotherapy; others received it with temozolomide.

Described time point: week 47, end of study. Each dose delivered 300 ug of mutant IDH1 20-mer peptide subcutaneously with imiquimod. Comment on this clone: Its specificity is unknown.

The CDR3 runs 15 residues. From germline, CDR1 is SGHNT and CDR2 YYREEE (reference sequence). V lost 0 bases, J lost 1 base, and 10 bases lay in between. Using immunoSEQ multiplex PCR, the repertoire was profiled, and TCRdb retains in-frame clones only, with some absent. The top ten clones hold 5% to 6% of a sample with around 61,000 clones, around three quarters of them seen once. This rearrangement joins TRBV5-4 to TRBJ1-1; D gene ambiguous. This clonotype was sampled from a man in his fifties with glioma. The sample was PBMCs, taken from a glioma patient whose treatment included an IDH1 peptide vaccine. The CDR3 DNA sequence: TGTGCCAGCAGCTTGGGGAGGCAGGAGAACACTGAAGCTTTCTTT. Translating gives CASSLGRQENTEAFF.